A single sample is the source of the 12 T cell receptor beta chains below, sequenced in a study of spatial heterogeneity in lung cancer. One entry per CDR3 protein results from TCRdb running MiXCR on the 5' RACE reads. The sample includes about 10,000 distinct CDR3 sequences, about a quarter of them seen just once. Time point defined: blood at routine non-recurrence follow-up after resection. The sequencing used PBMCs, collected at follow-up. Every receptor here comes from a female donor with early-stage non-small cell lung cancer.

CDR3 protein: CASSSTRGQGAVSNQPQHF. The CDR3 DNA reads TGTGCCAGCAGCTCCACCCGAGGACAGGGGGCGGTGAGCAATCAGCCCCAGCATTTT. The chain combines TRBV7-9 with TRBJ1-5; the match to TRBD1 covers 11 bases. The CDR3 extends over 19 amino acids. Germline lookup yields CDR1 SEHNR and CDR2 FQNEAQ (reference sequence). After removal of 4 bases from V and 1 base from J, the junction contained 12 bases not matched to a gene.

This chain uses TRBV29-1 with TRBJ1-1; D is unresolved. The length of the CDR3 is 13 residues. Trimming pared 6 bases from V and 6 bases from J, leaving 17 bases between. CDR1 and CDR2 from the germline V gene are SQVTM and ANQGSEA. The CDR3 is CSVADGLGPEAFF. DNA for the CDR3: TGCAGCGTAGCGGACGGCCTTGGACCTGAAGCTTTCTTT.

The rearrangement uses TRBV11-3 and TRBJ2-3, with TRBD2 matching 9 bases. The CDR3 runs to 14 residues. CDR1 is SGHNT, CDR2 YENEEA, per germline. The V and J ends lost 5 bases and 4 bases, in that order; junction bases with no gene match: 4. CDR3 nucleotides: TGTGCCAGCAGCCCGGGGACTAGCCCAGATACGCAGTATTTT. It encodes CASSPGTSPDTQYF.

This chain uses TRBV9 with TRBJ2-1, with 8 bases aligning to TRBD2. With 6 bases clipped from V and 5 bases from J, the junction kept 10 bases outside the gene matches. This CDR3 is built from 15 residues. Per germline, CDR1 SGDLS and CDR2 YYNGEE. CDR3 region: CASTPGGSAHNEQFF. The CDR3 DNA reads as TGTGCCAGCACCCCGGGAGGGAGCGCCCACAATGAGCAGTTCTTC.

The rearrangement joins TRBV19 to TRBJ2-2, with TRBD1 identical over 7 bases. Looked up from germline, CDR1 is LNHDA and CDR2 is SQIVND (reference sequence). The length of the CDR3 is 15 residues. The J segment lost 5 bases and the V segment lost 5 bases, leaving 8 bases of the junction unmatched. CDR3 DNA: TGTGCCAGTAGTCTTGGACAGGCGGTGACCGGGGAGCTGTTTTTT. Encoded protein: CASSLGQAVTGELFF.

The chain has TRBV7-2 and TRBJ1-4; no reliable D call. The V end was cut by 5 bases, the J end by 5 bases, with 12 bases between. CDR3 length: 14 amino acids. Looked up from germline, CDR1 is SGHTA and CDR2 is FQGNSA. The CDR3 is CASSIRSGNEKLFF. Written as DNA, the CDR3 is TGTGCCAGCAGCATACGCTCGGGGAATGAAAAACTGTTTTTT.

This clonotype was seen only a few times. The CDR3 loop is CASTRDARTDTQYF. Written as DNA, the CDR3 is TGTGCCAGCACCCGGGATGCCCGCACAGATACGCAGTATTTT. The chain employs TRBV27 and TRBJ2-3, with a weak D call TRBD2 (5 bases). The CDR3 consists of 14 residues. V shed 7 bases and J shed 1 base, with 12 bases lying between them. Germline CDR1 MNHEY, CDR2 SMNVEV (reference sequence).

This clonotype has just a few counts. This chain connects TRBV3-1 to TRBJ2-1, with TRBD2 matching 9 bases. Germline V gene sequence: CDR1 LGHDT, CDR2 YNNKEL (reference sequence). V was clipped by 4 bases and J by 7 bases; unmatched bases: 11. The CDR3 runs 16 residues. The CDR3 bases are TGTGCCAGCAGCCCCTACGGGCGGGAGGGCCGGAATGAGCAGTTCTTC. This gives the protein CASSPYGREGRNEQFF.

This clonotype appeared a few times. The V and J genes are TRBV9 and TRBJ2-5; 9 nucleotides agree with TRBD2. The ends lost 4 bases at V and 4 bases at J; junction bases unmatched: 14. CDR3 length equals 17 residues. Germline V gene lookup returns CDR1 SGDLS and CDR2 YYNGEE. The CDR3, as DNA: TGTGCCAGCAGCCCTAGTCCGGGGGTGACTAGCGGAGAGACCCAGTACTTC. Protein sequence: CASSPSPGVTSGETQYF.

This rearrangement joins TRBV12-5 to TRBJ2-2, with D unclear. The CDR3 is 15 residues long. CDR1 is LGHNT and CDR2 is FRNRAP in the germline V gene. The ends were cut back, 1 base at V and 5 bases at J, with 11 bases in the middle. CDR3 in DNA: TGTGCTAGTGGTTTGGCCCTAGGACGGACCGGGGAGCTGTTTTTT. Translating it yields CASGLALGRTGELFF. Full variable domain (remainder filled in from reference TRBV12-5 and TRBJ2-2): DARVTQTPRHKVTEMGQEVTMRCQPILGHNTVFWYRQTMMQGLELLAYFRNRAPLDDSGMPKDRFSAEMPDATLATLKIQPSEPRDSAVYFCASGLALGRTGELFFGEGSRLTVL.

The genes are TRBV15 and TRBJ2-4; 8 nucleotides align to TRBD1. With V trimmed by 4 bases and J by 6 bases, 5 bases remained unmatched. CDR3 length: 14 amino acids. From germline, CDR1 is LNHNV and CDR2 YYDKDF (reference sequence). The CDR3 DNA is TGTGCCACCAGCACCAGACAGGGGCCAAACATTCAGTACTTC. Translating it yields CATSTRQGPNIQYF.

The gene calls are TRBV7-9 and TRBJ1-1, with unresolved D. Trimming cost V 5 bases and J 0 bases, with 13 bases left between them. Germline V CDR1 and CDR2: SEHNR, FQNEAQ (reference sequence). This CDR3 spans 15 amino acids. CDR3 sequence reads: CASSANSRMNTEAFF. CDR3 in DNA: TGTGCCAGCAGCGCAAACAGTCGCATGAACACTGAAGCTTTCTTT.